The entry below gives a single T cell receptor beta chain sequence along with its context. This sample was taken from a study of technical replicates of blood from a handful of donors. Measured with immunoSEQ multiplex PCR; TCRdb has only the in-frame clones, and not every one. Seen here are about 99,000 clones, about 95% observed once, and the top ten hold more than 0.2%. The clonotype was recovered from a human donor in good health. Material: T cells isolated from PBMCs.

CDR3 in amino acids: CASTLGGQGGGNTIYF. CDR3 nucleotide sequence: TGTGCCAGCACCCTTGGGGGACAGGGGGGTGGAAACACCATATATTTT. V usage is TRBV11-2 and J usage is TRBJ1-3, with 11 positions matching TRBD1. Germline-derived CDR1 and CDR2 are SGHAT and FQNNGV. V lost 7 bases to trimming and J lost 3 bases; unmatched junction nucleotides: 8. The CDR3 consists of 16 residues.